Presented here are 17 T cell receptor beta chains from one specimen sequenced in a study of blood T cell repertoires in COVID-19. Sequenced by immunoSEQ multiplex PCR; TCRdb stores in-frame clones only, minus some. The table shows 100,000 to 150,000 clones, with approximately 90% occurring only once. Input material: peripheral blood. The origin of the receptors is a man aged 50 to 60 with COVID-19, enrolled during active disease.

This clone occurred once. The chain combines TRBV10-3 with TRBJ1-6; weak D call: TRBD1 (5 bases). The CDR3 extends over 13 amino acids. Deletions cut 7 bases from V and 10 bases from J, with 14 bases between. Looked up from germline, CDR1 is ENHRY and CDR2 is SYGVKD. CDR3 nucleotides: TGTGCCATCAAGGGGTCGGGGGACTCACCCCTCCACTTT. Amino acids: CAIKGSGDSPLHF.

The chain carries TRBV4-3 and TRBJ2-1; 7 bases align to TRBD1. CDR3 length: 15 amino acids. Germline V gene data show CDR1 as LGHNA and CDR2 as YSLEER. Trimming at V came to 3 bases and at J to 7 bases, leaving 9 bases not matched to a gene. The DNA of the CDR3 is TGCGCCAGCAGCCAGAACAGGGGAATAGGGAATGAGCAGTTCTTC. As protein: CASSQNRGIGNEQFF.

This chain uses TRBV4-2 with TRBJ2-1; 8 nucleotides align to TRBD2. The CDR3 spans 16 residues. Germline-derived CDR1 and CDR2 are LGHNA and YNFKEQ. V gave up 3 bases and J gave up 0 bases; unmatched junction bases: 4. CDR3 in amino acids: CASSQLSGASYNEQFF. In DNA form, the CDR3 reads TGTGCCAGCAGCCAGCTTAGCGGGGCCTCCTACAATGAGCAGTTCTTC.

The J gene is TRBJ1-2, the V gene TRBV30; TRBD1 might be the D (6 bases). This CDR3 region has 12 residues. Germline assignment: CDR1 GTSNPN and CDR2 SVGIG (reference sequence). V was clipped by 3 bases and J by 8 bases, with 13 bases between them. CDR3 nucleotides: TGTGCCTGGAGGAGTAACAGGGAAGGCTACACCTTC. Protein: CAWRSNREGYTF.

The chain joins TRBV6-5 to TRBJ1-2; D is uncertain. Germline V gives CDR1 MNHEY, CDR2 SVGAGI. This CDR3 spans 14 amino acids. V dropped 0 bases and J dropped 9 bases, with 14 bases sitting between them. This CDR3 is CASSYSTGGRSYTF. Written as DNA, the CDR3 is TGTGCCAGCAGTTACTCGACCGGAGGAAGGAGCTACACCTTC.

V usage is TRBV5-8 and J usage is TRBJ2-3; TRBD1 is a possible D gene (6 bases). V lost 9 bases, J lost 5 bases, and 19 bases lay in between. CDR1 is SGHTS, CDR2 YDEGEE, per germline. This CDR3 contains 14 residues. This CDR3 is CATSFQGSGDTQYF. The CDR3, as DNA: TGTGCCACATCCTTCCAGGGGAGTGGAGATACGCAGTATTTT.

The rearrangement uses TRBV7-2 and TRBJ1-2; the D is unclear. The V end lost 5 bases, the J end lost 6 bases, and 10 bases lay between the germline ends. The CDR3 covers 12 residues. Germline V CDR1 and CDR2: SGHTA, FQGNSA. CDR3: CASSQRVDGYTF. CDR3 coding DNA: TGTGCCAGCAGCCAGAGGGTGGATGGCTACACCTTC.

J is TRBJ1-1 and V is TRBV10-3, with 7 bases fitting TRBD1. The junction had 10 bases not matched to a gene; V was cut back by 4 bases and J by 8 bases. Germline loops: CDR1 ENHRY, CDR2 SYGVKD. This CDR3 has 14 amino acids. The CDR3 DNA is TGTGCCATCAGTGGAGGGGGCTTCAGCTCGGAAGCTTTCTTT. Translating it yields CAISGGGFSSEAFF.

Only one count was recorded for this clone. This sequence joins TRBV7-2 and TRBJ2-7; D possibly corresponds to TRBD2 (5 bases). V was shortened by 3 bases and J by 7 bases, with 25 bases between the two germline ends. Germline V gene data show CDR1 as SGHTA and CDR2 as FQGNSA. The CDR3 sequence is 17 residues long. The CDR3 spells CASSFSGSLAGSKEQYF. The DNA for the CDR3 is TGTGCCAGCAGCTTTAGTGGTTCTTTGGCGGGTTCTAAGGAGCAGTACTTC.

The V and J genes are TRBV5-4 and TRBJ1-1; TRBD1 matches 8 bases. The CDR3 extends over 15 amino acids. Losses at the gene ends were 3 bases for V and 1 base for J; bases not matched to a gene: 5. The germline CDR1 and CDR2 sequences are SGHNT and YYREEE (reference sequence). CDR3 loop: CASSSSGTGNTEAFF. CDR3 DNA: TGTGCCAGCAGCTCTTCCGGGACAGGGAACACTGAAGCTTTCTTT.

This chain connects TRBV6-2 or TRBV6-3 to TRBJ2-5, with 12 bases fitting TRBD2. The J segment lost 7 bases and the V segment lost 5 bases, leaving 5 bases of the junction unmatched. The CDR3 runs 14 residues. CDR1 is MNHEY, CDR2 SVGEGT, per germline. The DNA of the CDR3 is TGTGCCAGCAGTAGGACTAGCGGGACGGGGACCCAGTACTTC. Protein product: CASSRTSGTGTQYF.

This chain joins TRBV7-8 and TRBJ2-7, with 9 positions matching TRBD1. Germline V CDR1 and CDR2: SGHVS, FQNEAQ. The CDR3 covers 15 residues. With V trimmed by 1 base and J by 5 bases, 6 bases remained unmatched. As DNA, the CDR3 is TGTGCCAGCAGCTTAGGGGGACAGGGAAGGGACGAGCAGTACTTC. It specifies CASSLGGQGRDEQYF.

The J gene is TRBJ2-7, the V gene TRBV6-1, with a possible D match to TRBD2 (6 bases). This CDR3 region has 14 residues. Deletions cut 1 base from V and 7 bases from J, with 14 bases between. Germline V gene data show CDR1 as MNHNS and CDR2 as SASEGT. The CDR3 region is CASSEGGGVWEQYV. CDR3 in DNA: TGTGCCAGCAGTGAAGGAGGAGGGGTCTGGGAGCAGTACGTC.

The chain combines TRBV28 with TRBJ2-1; the D gene is possibly TRBD2 (6 bases). The V end was cut by 8 bases, the J end by 10 bases, with 15 bases between. This CDR3 is built from 12 residues. Germline CDR1 reads MDHEN; CDR2 reads SYDVKM. The CDR3 spells CASPGRGGEQFF. The CDR3 bases are TGTGCCAGCCCAGGGCGGGGTGGGGAGCAGTTCTTC.

In its sample, this clone was seen once. This chain uses TRBV7-2 with TRBJ2-7; 9 nucleotides align to TRBD2. The V gene end was trimmed by 3 bases and the J gene end by 4 bases; junction bases not matched to a gene: 7. Germline CDR1 SGHTA, CDR2 FQGNSA. The CDR3 sequence is 15 residues long. CDR3 in amino acids: CASSLAGGTGYEQYF. The CDR3 coding sequence is TGTGCCAGCAGCTTGGCGGGAGGGACGGGTTACGAGCAGTACTTC.

This clone was detected once. The chain has TRBV23-1 and TRBJ2-3, with 9 positions matching TRBD1. TRBV23-1 is an ORF for which the function is uncertain. After removal of 1 base from V and 4 bases from J, the junction contained 9 bases not matched to a gene. This CDR3 is 17 amino acids long. As DNA, the CDR3 is TGCGCCAGCAGTCAATATCGGACAGGGGTTATGGCAGATACGCAGTATTTT. Residues: CASSQYRTGVMADTQYF.

For the CDR3, the DNA is TGTGCCAGCAGCTTCGACAGATCCTACGAGCAGTACTTC. Translated, it gives CASSFDRSYEQYF. The chain combines TRBV5-4 with TRBJ2-7; the D gene is possibly TRBD1 (5 bases). Trimming left V 2 bases short and J 1 base short, with 7 bases between. CDR3 size: 13 residues. In germline, CDR1 is SGHNT, CDR2 YYREEE (reference sequence). Drawing the rest from reference TRBV5-4 and TRBJ2-7, the complete variable domain is ETGVTQSPTHLIKTRGQQVTLRCSSQSGHNTVSWYQQALGQGPQFIFQYYREEENGRGNFPPRFSGLQFPNYSSELNVNALELDDSALYLCASSFDRSYEQYFGPGTRLTVT.